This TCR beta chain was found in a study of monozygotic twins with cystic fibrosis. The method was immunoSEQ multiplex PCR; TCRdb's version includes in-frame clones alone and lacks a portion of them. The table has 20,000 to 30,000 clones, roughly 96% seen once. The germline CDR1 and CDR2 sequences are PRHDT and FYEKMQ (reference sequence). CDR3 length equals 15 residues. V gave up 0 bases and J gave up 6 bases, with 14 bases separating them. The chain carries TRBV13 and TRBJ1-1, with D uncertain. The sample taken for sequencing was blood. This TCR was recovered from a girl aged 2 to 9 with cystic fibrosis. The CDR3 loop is CASSLGRLGVAEAFF. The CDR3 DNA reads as TGTGCCAGCAGCTTAGGCCGCCTGGGTGTCGCTGAAGCTTTCTTT.